Included here is one TCR beta chain sequence, with context. The data belong to a study of cytomegalovirus exposure and HLA in healthy donors. Primers included in the PCR were 60 Vbeta and 13 Jbeta primers. Repertoires were generated with immunoSEQ multiplex PCR, while TCRdb's copy carries only in-frame clones and drops some. The repertoire holds around 92,000 clones, with over 75% as singletons. The sequence was collected from a girl aged 2-10 years in good health and CMV-seropositive. Source material: PBMCs.

The CDR3: CASSVSGSLTDTQYF. DNA for the CDR3: TGTGCCAGCAGCGTTAGCGGGAGCCTCACAGATACGCAGTATTTT. This chain connects TRBV9 to TRBJ2-3; 9 bases line up with TRBD2. Germline V gene sequence: CDR1 SGDLS, CDR2 YYNGEE. After removal of 2 bases from V and 2 bases from J, the junction contained 3 bases not matched to a gene. This CDR3 region has 15 residues. Using reference TRBV9 and TRBJ2-3 for the parts outside the CDR3, the full variable domain is DSGVTQTPKHLITATGQRVTLRCSPRSGDLSVYWYQQSLDQGLQFLIQYYNGEERAKGNILERFSAQQFPDLHSELNLSSLELGDSALYFCASSVSGSLTDTQYFGPGTRLTVL.